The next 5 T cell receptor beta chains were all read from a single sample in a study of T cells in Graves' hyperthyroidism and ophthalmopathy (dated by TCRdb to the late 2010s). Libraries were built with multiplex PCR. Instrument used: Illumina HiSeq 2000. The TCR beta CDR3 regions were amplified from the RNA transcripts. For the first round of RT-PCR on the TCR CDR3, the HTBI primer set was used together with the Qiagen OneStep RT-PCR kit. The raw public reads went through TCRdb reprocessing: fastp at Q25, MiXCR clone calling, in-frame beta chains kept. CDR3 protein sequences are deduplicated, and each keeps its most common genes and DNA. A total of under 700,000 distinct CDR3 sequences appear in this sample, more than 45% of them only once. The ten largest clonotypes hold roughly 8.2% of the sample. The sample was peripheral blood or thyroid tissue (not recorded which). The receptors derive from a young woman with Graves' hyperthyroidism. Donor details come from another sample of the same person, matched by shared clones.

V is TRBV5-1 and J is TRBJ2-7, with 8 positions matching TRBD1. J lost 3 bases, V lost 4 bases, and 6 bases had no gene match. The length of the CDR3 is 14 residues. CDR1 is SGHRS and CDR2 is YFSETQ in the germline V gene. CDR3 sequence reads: CASSRPDRGYEQYF. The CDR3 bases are TGCGCCAGCAGCCGACCTGACAGGGGCTACGAGCAGTACTTC.

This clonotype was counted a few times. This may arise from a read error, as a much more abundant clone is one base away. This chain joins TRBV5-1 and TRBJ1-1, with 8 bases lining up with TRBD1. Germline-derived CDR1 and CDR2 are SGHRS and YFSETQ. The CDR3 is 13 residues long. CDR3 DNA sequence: TGTGCCAGCAGCCGACAGGGGTCCACTGAAGCTTTCTTT. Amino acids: CASSRQGSTEAFF.

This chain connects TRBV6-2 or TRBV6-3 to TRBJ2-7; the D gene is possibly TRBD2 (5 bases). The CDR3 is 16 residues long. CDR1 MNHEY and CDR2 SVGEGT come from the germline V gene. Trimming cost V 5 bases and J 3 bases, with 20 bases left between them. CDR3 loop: CASSNLRVEDNYEQYF. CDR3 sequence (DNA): TGTGCCAGCAGTAACCTGAGAGTGGAGGATAACTACGAGCAGTACTTC.

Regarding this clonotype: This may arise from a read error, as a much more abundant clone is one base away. Here the CDR3 DNA reads TGCGCCAGCAGTGATGGATTTGGAAACACCATATATTTT. It yields the protein CASSDGFGNTIYF. The rearrangement joins TRBV10-1 to TRBJ1-3; no reliable D call. CDR1 and CDR2 (germline): WNHNN, SYGVQD (reference sequence). V dropped 3 bases and J dropped 3 bases, with 6 bases sitting between them. The CDR3 is made up of 13 amino acids.

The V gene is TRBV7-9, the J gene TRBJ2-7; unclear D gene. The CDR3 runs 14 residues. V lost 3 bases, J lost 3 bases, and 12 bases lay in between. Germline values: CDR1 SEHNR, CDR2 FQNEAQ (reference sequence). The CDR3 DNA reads TGTGCCAGCAGCTTTGATCCTGGGGTCTACGAGCAGTACTTC. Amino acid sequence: CASSFDPGVYEQYF.